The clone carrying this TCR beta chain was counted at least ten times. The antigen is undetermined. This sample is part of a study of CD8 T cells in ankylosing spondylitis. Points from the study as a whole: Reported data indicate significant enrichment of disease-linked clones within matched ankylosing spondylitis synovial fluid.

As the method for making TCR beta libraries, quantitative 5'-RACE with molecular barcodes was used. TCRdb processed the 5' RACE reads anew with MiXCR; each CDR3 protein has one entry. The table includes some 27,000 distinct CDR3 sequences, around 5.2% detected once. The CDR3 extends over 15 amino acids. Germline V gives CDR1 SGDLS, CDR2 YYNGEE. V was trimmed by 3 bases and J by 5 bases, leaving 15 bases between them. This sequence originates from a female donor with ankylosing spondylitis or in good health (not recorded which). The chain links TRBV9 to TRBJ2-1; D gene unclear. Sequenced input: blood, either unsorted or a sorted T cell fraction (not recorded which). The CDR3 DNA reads TGTGCCAGCAGCGGCGGTAGCTCAGTTCACAATGAGCAGTTCTTC. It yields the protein CASSGGSSVHNEQFF.